These 32 T cell receptor beta chains share one sample of origin, sequenced in a study of blood T cell repertoires in COVID-19. Some clones are missing from TCRdb's copy, which holds only in-frame ones; the method was immunoSEQ multiplex PCR. The top ten clones hold about 5.4% of a sample with hundreds of thousands of clones, around 86% of them seen once. Source material: peripheral blood. The receptor source for this set is a woman of 80 years or more with COVID-19, enrolled during active disease.

The rearrangement joins TRBV3-1 (or the pseudogene TRBV3-2) to TRBJ2-4; the D gene is possibly TRBD2 (6 bases). The germline V gene has CDR1 LGHDT and CDR2 YNNKEL (reference sequence). Trimming took 4 bases from V and 0 from J, leaving 7 bases between them. This CDR3 is 14 amino acids long. The CDR3 protein is CASSPGLAKNIQYF. As DNA, the CDR3 is TGTGCCAGCAGCCCGGGACTAGCCAAAAACATTCAGTACTTC.

The chain is built from TRBV19 and TRBJ2-5, with 7 positions matching TRBD1. The CDR3 spans 14 residues. Germline V gene sequence: CDR1 LNHDA, CDR2 SQIVND (reference sequence). J lost 4 bases, V lost 10 bases, and 12 bases had no gene match. The CDR3 reads CATRDEGAGETQYF. The DNA for the CDR3 is TGTGCCACCCGCGATGAGGGGGCTGGAGAGACCCAGTACTTC.

Worth noting for this clone: One junction end disagrees with the germline gene, perhaps due to a read error. The rearrangement links TRBV2 to TRBJ1-4, with 8 nucleotides matching TRBD1. In germline, CDR1 is SNHLY, CDR2 FYNNEI. This CDR3 is built from 11 residues. CDR3 loop: CASRIGQGKIF. As DNA, the CDR3 is TGTGCCAGCAGAATCGGACAGGGTAAAATTTTT.

The chain recombines TRBV10-3 with TRBJ2-3; perhaps TRBD2 as D (6 bases). Germline values: CDR1 ENHRY, CDR2 SYGVKD. V lost 3 bases, J lost 4 bases, and 17 bases lay in between. The CDR3 totals 16 residues. CDR3 in DNA: TGTGCCATCAGTGAACTCGGGACTGAGCGTGCAGATACGCAGTATTTT. Amino acids: CAISELGTERADTQYF.

The chain couples TRBV7-9 to TRBJ1-1; perhaps TRBD1 as D (6 bases). CDR1 is SEHNR, CDR2 FQNEAQ, per germline (reference sequence). This CDR3 region has 15 residues. The ends were cut back, 4 bases at V and 2 bases at J, with 14 bases in the middle. The CDR3 DNA reads as TGTGCCAGCAGCTCCAACAGGGTCATTAACACTGAAGCTTTCTTT. It specifies CASSSNRVINTEAFF.

The table lists this clone with a few counts. The gene calls are TRBV5-1 and TRBJ2-7; 8 bases are a match to TRBD2. CDR1 is SGHRS, CDR2 YFSETQ, per germline. V trimming: 0 bases; J trimming: 3 bases; junction bases outside the gene matches: 2. This CDR3 region has 14 residues. For the CDR3, the DNA is TGCGCCAGCAGCTTGGAACTAGCGGACTACGAGCAGTACTTC. Amino acid sequence: CASSLELADYEQYF.

For this clone: Germline and junction disagree at one end, which may indicate a read error. As DNA, the CDR3 is TGTGCCAGCAGCGAAGGACAGAGCTATAATTCACCCCTCCACTTT. Amino acids: CASSEGQSYNSPLHF. The V gene is TRBV6-1, the J gene TRBJ1-6, with D maybe TRBD1 (6 bases). Germline loops: CDR1 MNHNS, CDR2 SASEGT. This CDR3 is 15 amino acids long.

This chain uses TRBV5-1 with TRBJ1-1; 7 bases are a match to TRBD1. The CDR3 covers 14 residues. The ends lost 0 bases at V and 12 bases at J; junction bases unmatched: 11. Germline V gene lookup returns CDR1 SGHRS and CDR2 YFSETQ. DNA of the CDR3: TGCGCCAGCAGCTTGGTGTGGCAGGGGGAAGAAACTTTCTTT. Translating gives CASSLVWQGEETFF. The full variable domain, in which reference TRBV5-1 and TRBJ1-1 provide the parts outside the CDR3, is KAGVTQTPRYLIKTRGQQVTLSCSPISGHRSVSWYQQTPGQGLQFLFEYFSETQRNKGNFPGRFSGRQFSNSRSEMNVSTLELGDSALYLCASSLVWQGEETFFGQGTRLTVV.

The gene calls are TRBV14 and TRBJ1-1; unclear D gene. Germline V gene sequence: CDR1 SGHDN, CDR2 FVKESK. Deletions cut 3 bases from V and 8 bases from J, with 13 bases between. This CDR3 comprises 13 residues. The CDR3 sequence: CASSQHTGLEAFF. Written as DNA, the CDR3 is TGTGCCAGCAGCCAGCACACGGGTCTCGAAGCTTTCTTT.

The chain links TRBV6-5 to TRBJ1-2, with D hard to call. Trimming removed 7 bases at V and 0 bases at J, with 12 bases between. The CDR3 runs to 14 residues. Germline assignment: CDR1 MNHEY and CDR2 SVGAGI. This CDR3 reads CASMTAGSNYGYTF. The CDR3 region has the DNA TGTGCCAGCATGACTGCCGGATCTAACTATGGCTACACCTTC.

V usage is TRBV5-4 and J usage is TRBJ2-1; 8 bases match TRBD1. This CDR3 spans 15 amino acids. CDR1 and CDR2 (germline): SGHNT, YYREEE (reference sequence). V lost 4 bases, J lost 1 base, and 4 bases stayed unmatched. CDR3 sequence (DNA): TGTGCCAGCAGCATGGACAGGGCTTCCTACAATGAGCAGTTCTTC. Its protein is CASSMDRASYNEQFF. The full variable domain, its missing parts supplied by reference TRBV5-4 and TRBJ2-1, is ETGVTQSPTHLIKTRGQQVTLRCSSQSGHNTVSWYQQALGQGPQFIFQYYREEENGRGNFPPRFSGLQFPNYSSELNVNALELDDSALYLCASSMDRASYNEQFFGPGTRLTVL.

The chain couples TRBV9 to TRBJ1-3; 9 nucleotides match TRBD1. The V and J ends lost 4 bases and 3 bases, in that order; junction bases with no gene match: 5. This CDR3 is 15 amino acids long. Germline V gives CDR1 SGDLS, CDR2 YYNGEE. Written as DNA, the CDR3 is TGTGCCAGCAGCTGGGACAGGGCGGATGGAAACACCATATATTTT. This codes for CASSWDRADGNTIYF. The full variable domain, with the rest looked up from reference TRBV9 and TRBJ1-3, is DSGVTQTPKHLITATGQRVTLRCSPRSGDLSVYWYQQSLDQGLQFLIQYYNGEERAKGNILERFSAQQFPDLHSELNLSSLELGDSALYFCASSWDRADGNTIYFGEGSWLTVV.

The V call is TRBV5-1, the J call TRBJ2-1, with D tentatively TRBD1 (6 bases). The CDR3 extends over 14 amino acids. Germline V CDR1 and CDR2: SGHRS, YFSETQ. V gave up 1 base and J gave up 8 bases, with 13 bases separating them. CDR3 residues: CASSLTGNLDEQFF. The CDR3 DNA follows: TGCGCCAGCAGCTTGACAGGGAATTTAGATGAGCAGTTCTTC.

The chain joins TRBV28 to TRBJ2-2; TRBD1 matches 7 bases. Trimming at V came to 1 base and at J to 2 bases, leaving 4 bases not matched to a gene. CDR3 length: 16 amino acids. Germline assignment: CDR1 MDHEN and CDR2 SYDVKM. The CDR3 coding sequence is TGTGCCAGCAGTTTATTGGGACAGATTAACACCGGGGAGCTGTTTTTT. Translated: CASSLLGQINTGELFF.

J is TRBJ1-4 and V is TRBV7-9; 9 nucleotides align to TRBD1. V shed 5 bases and J 3 bases; nucleotides not matched to a gene: 4. This CDR3 is 15 amino acids long. CDR1 SEHNR and CDR2 FQNEAQ come from the germline V gene (reference sequence). DNA for the CDR3: TGTGCCAGCAGCCCACAGGGGGCTTCTAATGAAAAACTGTTTTTT. Its translation is CASSPQGASNEKLFF.

The chain is built from TRBV4-3 and TRBJ2-5; tentatively, D is TRBD2 (7 bases). CDR3 length equals 14 residues. The germline V and J ends were trimmed by 5 bases and 4 bases, with 14 bases remaining between them. Germline V CDR1 and CDR2: LGHNA, YSLEER. The CDR3 here is CASSCGGGRETQYF. DNA for the CDR3: TGCGCCAGCAGCTGTGGGGGGGGGCGAGAGACCCAGTACTTC.

V is TRBV4-3 and J is TRBJ1-4, with D possibly TRBD1 on 6 matching bases. The CDR3 consists of 15 residues. Trimming shortened V by 7 bases and J by 3 bases, and 15 bases separated the two germline ends. Per the germline V gene, CDR1 is LGHNA and CDR2 is YSLEER. DNA of the CDR3: TGCGCCAGCAAAACTTTCAGGGGAGCTAATGAAAAACTGTTTTTT. Amino acid sequence: CASKTFRGANEKLFF.

The rearrangement links TRBV3-1 (or the pseudogene TRBV3-2) to TRBJ2-1; 8 bases fit TRBD1. This CDR3 spans 16 amino acids. The V gene's germline CDR1 is LGHDT and CDR2 YNNKEL (reference sequence). Trimming took 4 bases from V and 1 from J; bases not matched to a gene: 6. CDR3 nucleotide sequence: TGTGCCAGCAGCCGCGTGGGACAGGCTTCCTACAATGAGCAGTTCTTC. Amino acids: CASSRVGQASYNEQFF.

The gene calls are TRBV7-8 and TRBJ1-6, with D hard to call. CDR3 length: 16 amino acids. Per the germline V gene, CDR1 is SGHVS and CDR2 is FQNEAQ. Trimming pared 1 base from V and 0 bases from J, leaving 7 bases between. The CDR3 DNA reads TGTGCCAGCAGCTTAGACGCGAGCTCCTATAATTCACCCCTCCACTTT. This gives the protein CASSLDASSYNSPLHF.

Points on this clone: Other nucleotide sequences in the sample specify the same CDR3. V usage is TRBV5-1 and J usage is TRBJ1-1; D not resolved. The V and J ends lost 0 bases and 0 bases respectively, with 6 bases between them. Germline V gene sequence: CDR1 SGHRS, CDR2 YFSETQ. CDR3 length: 14 residues. CDR3 coding DNA: TGCGCCAGCAGCTTGGGTACAGTGAACACTGAAGCTTTCTTT. This encodes CASSLGTVNTEAFF. Variable domain in full (rest from reference TRBV5-1 and TRBJ1-1): KAGVTQTPRYLIKTRGQQVTLSCSPISGHRSVSWYQQTPGQGLQFLFEYFSETQRNKGNFPGRFSGRQFSNSRSEMNVSTLELGDSALYLCASSLGTVNTEAFFGQGTRLTVV.

V gene TRBV5-1 combines with J gene TRBJ2-3, with D unresolved. Trimming left V 0 bases short and J 4 bases short, with 9 bases between. CDR1 is SGHRS and CDR2 is YFSETQ in the germline V gene. This CDR3 comprises 14 residues. The CDR3 is CASSLVVVADTQYF. In DNA form, the CDR3 reads TGCGCCAGCAGCTTGGTTGTAGTAGCAGATACGCAGTATTTT.

The chain uses TRBV9 and TRBJ1-3; D gene ambiguous. Between the trimmed V and J ends, which lost 2 bases and 0 bases, there was a span of 6 bases. The CDR3 has 14 amino acids. Germline CDR1 SGDLS, CDR2 YYNGEE. The DNA for the CDR3 is TGTGCCAGCAGCGTGGGCAGCTCTGGAAACACCATATATTTT. This encodes CASSVGSSGNTIYF.

This sequence joins TRBV5-1 and TRBJ1-2; a weak D match, TRBD1 (5 bases). The CDR3 extends over 14 amino acids. V was trimmed by 5 bases and J by 8 bases, leaving 19 bases between them. CDR1 is SGHRS and CDR2 is YFSETQ in the germline V gene. The CDR3 spells CASRSQDVFEGYTF. The CDR3 DNA reads TGCGCCAGCAGATCACAGGATGTTTTTGAGGGCTACACCTTC.

This chain links TRBV7-2 with TRBJ2-2; TRBD2 might be the D (7 bases). The germline V and J ends were trimmed by 8 bases and 4 bases, with 14 bases remaining between them. This CDR3 is built from 14 residues. Germline V gene sequence: CDR1 SGHTA, CDR2 FQGNSA. CDR3 bases: TGTGCCAGCTCTTGGGAGGGGGGCACCGGGGAGCTGTTTTTT. Its translation is CASSWEGGTGELFF.

As concerns this clone: The same CDR3 is also encoded by other DNA sequences in this sample. The chain uses TRBV11-2 and TRBJ1-2; D gene ambiguous. This CDR3 comprises 13 residues. Germline CDR1 SGHAT, CDR2 FQNNGV. Trimming pared 3 bases from V and 0 bases from J, leaving 5 bases between. For the CDR3, the DNA is TGTGCCAGCAGCTTTTCCGCTAACTATGGCTACACCTTC. Residues: CASSFSANYGYTF.

V gene TRBV12-1 combines with J gene TRBJ2-7; the table assigns TRBD2, which was not confirmed against the DNA. TRBV12-1 is labeled a pseudogene. The CDR3 loop spans 16 amino acids. This CDR3 is CASSLRTGTSGYEQYV. CDR3 bases: TGTGCCAGCAGCTTACGAACCGGGACTAGCGGGTACGAGCAGTACGTC.

V and J are TRBV19 and TRBJ1-6, with D tentatively TRBD1 (5 bases). Germline V lookup: CDR1 LNHDA, CDR2 SQIVND (reference sequence). This CDR3 contains 14 residues. V was cut by 7 bases and J by 6 bases, with 13 bases left in between. This CDR3 is CASTQGIFNSPLHF. DNA for the CDR3: TGTGCCAGTACGCAGGGCATTTTTAATTCACCCCTCCACTTT.

V is TRBV28 and J is TRBJ2-1; TRBD2 is a possible D gene (5 bases). Per germline, CDR1 MDHEN and CDR2 SYDVKM. CDR3 length: 11 residues. Trimming left V 8 bases short and J 9 bases short, with 11 bases between. This CDR3 is CASEGGFEQFF. The CDR3 nucleotides read TGTGCCAGCGAGGGCGGGTTTGAGCAGTTCTTC.

The V gene is TRBV28, the J gene TRBJ2-5, with 10 positions matching TRBD1. J lost 4 bases, V lost 10 bases, and 9 bases had no gene match. The CDR3 spans 14 residues. Germline V gives CDR1 MDHEN, CDR2 SYDVKM. The CDR3, as DNA: TGTGCCACTATGCCGGGACAGGGGCGAGAGACCCAGTACTTC. Protein product: CATMPGQGRETQYF.

V is TRBV6-7 and J is TRBJ1-4; D perhaps matches TRBD1 (5 bases). TRBV6-7 is an open reading frame, and its role is uncertain. The ends were cut back, 6 bases at V and 5 bases at J, with 19 bases in the middle. The CDR3 loop spans 16 amino acids. DNA of the CDR3: TGTGCCAGCAGCCATGACCGGAGGGGCGGGAATGAAAAACTGTTTTTT. Its protein product is CASSHDRRGGNEKLFF.

V usage is TRBV6-5 and J usage is TRBJ2-7; D not certain. This CDR3 has 15 amino acids. V was cut by 0 bases and J by 2 bases, with 11 bases left in between. CDR1 MNHEY and CDR2 SVGAGI come from the germline V gene. CDR3: CASSYSADGAYEQYF. The CDR3 coding sequence is TGTGCCAGCAGTTACTCGGCCGACGGAGCCTACGAGCAGTACTTC.

This chain joins TRBV5-1 and TRBJ2-3, with D possibly TRBD1 on 6 matching bases. Looked up from germline, CDR1 is SGHRS and CDR2 is YFSETQ. The V end was cut by 1 base, the J end by 2 bases, with 14 bases between. The CDR3 is 16 amino acids. CDR3 DNA sequence: TGCGCCAGCAGCTTGCAACCTGGGGGCTTCACAGATACGCAGTATTTT. Translation: CASSLQPGGFTDTQYF.